This T cell receptor beta chain comes out of a study of OX40 agonist ivuxolimab in advanced cancers. Repertoires were generated with immunoSEQ multiplex PCR, while TCRdb's copy carries only in-frame clones and drops some. This table holds 55,000 to 80,000 clones, about 88% found once. In germline, CDR1 is MNHEY, CDR2 SVGAGI. V was pared by 5 bases and J by 8 bases, with 5 bases of the junction left unmatched. The CDR3 covers 13 residues. Collection of blood occurred at baseline, at cycle 4 day 1, and at cycle 7 day 1. The sequencing used CD4+ or CD8+ T cells sorted from blood, collected in a trial of the OX40 agonist ivuxolimab. The chain carries TRBV6-5 and TRBJ2-1; TRBD2 agrees at 8 bases. The TCR originated in an adult with an advanced solid tumor such as melanoma, head and neck, liver or kidney cancer. The CDR3 sequence: CASSLSGRDEQFF. Written as DNA, the CDR3 is TGTGCCAGCAGTCTCAGCGGGAGAGATGAGCAGTTCTTC.